Shown below are 25 T cell receptor beta chains from a single sample sequenced in a study of post-analysis software for immune sequencing data. TCR beta cDNA libraries had unique molecular identifiers. TCRdb ran MiXCR on the PCR reads and lists one entry per CDR3 protein. Of about 760,000 distinct CDR3 sequences in the sample, roughly 29% were seen once. Study findings and constraints: Patients used five TRBV segments, including TRBV5-6, TRBV5-1 and TRBV20-1, more often than controls.

These TCRs' antigens remain unknown. The material sequenced was blood. The receptors here all came from a girl between 5 and 17 years old with multiple sclerosis.

The J gene is TRBJ2-5, the V gene TRBV29-1, with 8 nucleotides matching TRBD1. The CDR3 has 14 amino acids. The germline V gene has CDR1 SQVTM and CDR2 ANQGSEA. J gave up 1 base and V 6 bases, and 7 bases lay outside the gene matches. The CDR3 is CSVLSGTGQETQYF. The CDR3 region has the DNA TGCAGCGTCTTGTCCGGGACAGGCCAAGAGACCCAGTACTTC.

The chain is built from TRBV5-1 and TRBJ2-5; 10 positions agree with TRBD2. The CDR3 length is 17 residues. Germline V gives CDR1 SGHRS, CDR2 YFSETQ. With 7 bases clipped from V and 1 base from J, the junction kept 13 bases outside the gene matches. CDR3 loop: CASGASALAGAQETQYF. The CDR3, as DNA: TGCGCCAGCGGCGCCTCAGCCCTAGCGGGGGCCCAAGAGACCCAGTACTTC.

This clonotype came up a few times. The chain uses TRBV29-1 and TRBJ1-4; D gene uncertain. The CDR3 consists of 13 residues. Germline V gives CDR1 SQVTM, CDR2 ANQGSEA. Trimming removed 4 bases from V and 8 bases from J, with 14 bases in between. The CDR3 loop reads CSVGLLGGEKLFF. The CDR3 nucleotides are TGCAGCGTTGGACTCCTCGGAGGCGAAAAACTGTTTTTT.

The chain is built from TRBV6-6 and TRBJ2-1; D is ambiguous. Trimming shortened V by 10 bases and J by 5 bases, and 6 bases separated the two germline ends. The germline V gene has CDR1 MNHNY and CDR2 SVGAGI (reference sequence). CDR3 length: 10 amino acids. The CDR3 DNA reads TGTGCCACCATCCACAATGAGCAGTTCTTC. It codes for CATIHNEQFF.

The chain recombines TRBV2 with TRBJ1-6, with no clear D. The germline V gene encodes CDR1 SNHLY and CDR2 FYNNEI. V was shortened by 2 bases and J by 6 bases, with 14 bases between the two germline ends. The CDR3 runs 16 residues. The CDR3 sequence: CASSESGLEANSPLHF. The CDR3 DNA reads as TGTGCCAGCAGTGAATCCGGACTTGAAGCTAATTCACCCCTCCACTTT.

The J gene is TRBJ1-2, the V gene TRBV29-1, with 7 bases lining up with TRBD1. The V segment lost 0 bases and the J segment 2 bases; nucleotides outside the gene matches: 9. Looked up from germline, CDR1 is SQVTM and CDR2 is ANQGSEA. This CDR3 has 16 amino acids. The chain's CDR3 is CSVEDWGTDGNYGYTF. In nucleotides, the CDR3 is TGCAGCGTTGAAGATTGGGGGACAGATGGAAACTATGGCTACACCTTC.

This clonotype occurred a few times. The chain recombines TRBV9 with TRBJ2-7; D is perhaps TRBD1 (6 bases). The V end was cut by 5 bases, the J end by 2 bases, with 20 bases between. The germline gives CDR1 SGDLS, CDR2 YYNGEE. The CDR3 runs to 16 residues. For the CDR3, the DNA is TGTGCCAGCAGTTCAACCGTGGGGGCGTCCACCTACGAGCAGTACTTC. This encodes CASSSTVGASTYEQYF.

This chain joins TRBV11-2 and TRBJ1-6; D unresolved. The V end lost 5 bases, the J end lost 0 bases, and 8 bases lay between the germline ends. There are 15 residues in the CDR3. Germline values: CDR1 SGHAT, CDR2 FQNNGV. CDR3 residues: CASSLSSSYNSPLHF. For the CDR3, the DNA is TGTGCCAGCAGCCTAAGTAGCTCCTATAATTCACCCCTCCACTTT.

The V and J genes are TRBV18 and TRBJ1-5; TRBD1 might be the D (5 bases). The CDR3 spans 16 residues. CDR1 is KGHSH and CDR2 is LQKENI in the germline V gene. Trimming cost V 4 bases and J 5 bases, with 18 bases left between them. The CDR3 loop is CASSLQGTRGDQPQHF. The CDR3 nucleotides are TGTGCCAGCTCACTTCAGGGCACTCGAGGGGATCAGCCCCAGCATTTT.

This clonotype was seen only a few times. V and J are TRBV20-1 and TRBJ2-7; D is ambiguous. The V and J ends lost 6 bases and 2 bases respectively, with 11 bases between them. The CDR3 length is 12 residues. Germline CDR1 and CDR2: DFQATT and SNEGSKA (reference sequence). Here the CDR3 DNA reads TGCAGTGCACGAGCTCGGCCCTACGAGCAGTACTTC. Translating it yields CSARARPYEQYF.

This clonotype has more than one count but fewer than ten. V usage is TRBV10-3 and J usage is TRBJ1-2, with D maybe TRBD1 (5 bases). The CDR3 runs 13 residues. Trimming removed 7 bases at V and 2 bases at J, with 11 bases between. In germline, CDR1 is ENHRY, CDR2 SYGVKD. The CDR3 DNA sequence: TGTGCCATCACCCGAGCAGGGAACTATGGCTACACCTTC. As protein: CAITRAGNYGYTF.

This chain uses TRBV29-1 with TRBJ2-7, with TRBD2 matching over 7 bases. CDR3 length: 14 amino acids. V shed 6 bases and J 5 bases; nucleotides not matched to a gene: 13. The germline CDR1 and CDR2 sequences are SQVTM and ANQGSEA. CDR3: CSVENRGERDEQYV. The CDR3 nucleotides are TGCAGCGTCGAAAACCGGGGGGAGCGGGACGAGCAGTACGTC.

In this sample, this clonotype turned up a few times. The chain combines TRBV6-1 with TRBJ2-1, with D perhaps TRBD1 or TRBD2 (7 bases each). V gave up 3 bases and J gave up 7 bases, with 16 bases separating them. Germline CDR1 MNHNS, CDR2 SASEGT. The CDR3 has 15 amino acids. The CDR3 sequence is CASSESSGGGNEQFF. The CDR3 coding sequence is TGTGCCAGCAGTGAGAGTTCAGGGGGAGGGAATGAGCAGTTCTTC.

This clonotype was observed once. The J gene is TRBJ2-1, the V gene TRBV20-1; 7 bases match TRBD2. CDR1 and CDR2 (germline): DFQATT, SNEGSKA (reference sequence). The CDR3 runs to 16 residues. The junction had 8 bases not matched to a gene; V was cut back by 3 bases and J by 0 bases. In DNA, the CDR3 is TGCAGTGCTAGTTCAGCAGCGGGGCGCTCCTACAATGAGCAGTTCTTC. Translating it yields CSASSAAGRSYNEQFF.

This clonotype was picked up one time. This chain links TRBV29-1 with TRBJ2-3; 9 bases align to TRBD2. The CDR3 sequence is 14 residues long. Germline V gives CDR1 SQVTM, CDR2 ANQGSEA. V dropped 4 bases and J dropped 5; count of bases not matched to a gene: 7. The CDR3 sequence: CSVAGELAGDTQYF. CDR3 nucleotides: TGCAGCGTTGCAGGGGAACTAGCGGGAGATACGCAGTATTTT.

There are a few counts of this clonotype. V gene TRBV5-6 combines with J gene TRBJ2-1; 7 nucleotides line up with TRBD2. CDR3 length equals 12 residues. Germline CDR1 SGHDT, CDR2 YYEEEE. With 8 bases clipped from V and 5 bases from J, the junction kept 4 bases outside the gene matches. CDR3 residues: CASARGNNEQFF. For the CDR3, the DNA is TGTGCCAGTGCGCGGGGGAACAATGAGCAGTTCTTC.

This rearrangement joins TRBV10-3 to TRBJ1-1; D gene ambiguous. Trimming stripped 8 bases from V and 0 bases from J, with 10 bases between. The germline CDR1 and CDR2 sequences are ENHRY and SYGVKD. The CDR3 extends over 13 amino acids. CDR3 residues: CAICGDMNTEAFF. Written as DNA, the CDR3 is TGTGCCATCTGTGGGGATATGAACACTGAAGCTTTCTTT.

The count of this clonotype is one. The chain links TRBV28 to TRBJ2-1, with D possibly TRBD2 on 5 matching bases. The CDR3 contains 15 residues. Trimming left V 6 bases short and J 0 bases short, with 12 bases between. Per germline, CDR1 MDHEN and CDR2 SYDVKM. The CDR3 nucleotides read TGTGCCAGCAGCACCTGGAGGACCTCCTACAATGAGCAGTTCTTC. It encodes CASSTWRTSYNEQFF.

This clonotype has a count of ten or more. The genes are TRBV7-9 and TRBJ2-7; D uncertain. Trimming stripped 5 bases from V and 3 bases from J, with 14 bases between. Germline V gives CDR1 SEHNR, CDR2 FQNEAQ (reference sequence). This CDR3 has 14 residues. The CDR3, as DNA: TGTGCCAGCAGCCCAACTCCGACGGACTACGAGCAGTACTTC. It translates to CASSPTPTDYEQYF.

This chain uses TRBV20-1 with TRBJ2-3, with TRBD1 matching over 7 bases. The CDR3 has 14 residues. Trimming at V came to 3 bases and at J to 6 bases, leaving 9 bases not matched to a gene. The V gene's germline CDR1 is DFQATT and CDR2 SNEGSKA (reference sequence). In DNA form, the CDR3 reads TGCAGTGCTAGGACCGAGGGGGCGCCGGATACGCAGTATTTT. It specifies CSARTEGAPDTQYF.

The rearrangement links TRBV6-2 or TRBV6-3 to TRBJ1-1, with TRBD1 matching over 7 bases. CDR1 MNHEY and CDR2 SVGEGT come from the germline V gene. This CDR3 contains 15 residues. The J segment lost 1 base and the V segment lost 6 bases, leaving 8 bases of the junction unmatched. For the CDR3, the DNA is TGTGCCAGCAGCCCTTGGGGACAGCAGAACACTGAAGCTTTCTTT. Its translation: CASSPWGQQNTEAFF.

A few counts support this clonotype. The chain employs TRBV7-2 and TRBJ2-3; 13 bases agree with TRBD2. Germline CDR1 SGHTA, CDR2 FQGNSA. The CDR3 is 16 amino acids. J lost 4 bases, V lost 5 bases, and 6 bases had no gene match. The CDR3 DNA sequence: TGTGCCAGCAGCCGCGGACTAGCGGGAGTCCCAGATACGCAGTATTTT. Encoded protein: CASSRGLAGVPDTQYF.

V usage is TRBV6-6 and J usage is TRBJ2-6; D is unclear. There are 13 residues in the CDR3. V lost 4 bases, J lost 3 bases, and 4 bases lay in between. From germline, CDR1 is MNHNY and CDR2 SVGAGI (reference sequence). The CDR3 spells CASSSRGANVLTF. CDR3 sequence (DNA): TGTGCCAGCAGTTCTCGTGGGGCCAACGTCCTGACTTTC.

The genes are TRBV18 and TRBJ1-5; 7 bases fit TRBD1. There are 15 residues in the CDR3. The V gene's germline CDR1 is KGHSH and CDR2 LQKENI. The V segment lost 2 bases and the J segment 6 bases; nucleotides outside the gene matches: 7. CDR3 protein: CASSPGRQGGQPQHF. The DNA of the CDR3 is TGTGCCAGCTCACCAGGTAGACAGGGAGGTCAGCCCCAGCATTTT.

In this sample, this clonotype turned up a few times. This chain uses TRBV20-1 with TRBJ2-3; possibly TRBD2 for D (6 bases). Trimming stripped 5 bases from V and 4 bases from J, with 16 bases between. This CDR3 is built from 14 residues. Germline CDR1 and CDR2: DFQATT and SNEGSKA (reference sequence). The CDR3 loop reads CSAGLEGRSDTQYF. The CDR3 DNA sequence: TGCAGTGCTGGGTTGGAGGGGAGATCAGATACGCAGTATTTT.